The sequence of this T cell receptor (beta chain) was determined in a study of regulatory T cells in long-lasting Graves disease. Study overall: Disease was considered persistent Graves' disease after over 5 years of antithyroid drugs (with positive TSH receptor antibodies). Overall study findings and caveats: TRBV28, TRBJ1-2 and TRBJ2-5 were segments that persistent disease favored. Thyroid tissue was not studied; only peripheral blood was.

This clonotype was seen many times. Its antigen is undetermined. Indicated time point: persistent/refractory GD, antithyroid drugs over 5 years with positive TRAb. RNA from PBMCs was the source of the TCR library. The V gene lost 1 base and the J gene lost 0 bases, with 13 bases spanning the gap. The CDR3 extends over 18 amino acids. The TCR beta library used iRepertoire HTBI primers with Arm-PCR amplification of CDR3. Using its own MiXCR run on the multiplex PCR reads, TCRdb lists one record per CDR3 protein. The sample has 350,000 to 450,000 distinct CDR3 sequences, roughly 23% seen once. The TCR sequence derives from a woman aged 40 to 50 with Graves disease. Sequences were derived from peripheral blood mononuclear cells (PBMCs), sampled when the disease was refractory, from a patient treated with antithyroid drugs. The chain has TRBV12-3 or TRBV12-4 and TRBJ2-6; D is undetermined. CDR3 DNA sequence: TGTGCCAGCAGTTTAGTTATGGGCAGCACCTCTGGGGCCAACGTCCTGACTTTC. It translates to CASSLVMGSTSGANVLTF.